This T cell receptor beta chain was recovered during a study of PD-1 blockade in classical Hodgkin lymphoma. Study-wide background: It was nivolumab at 3 mg/kg, given intravenously every 2 weeks, that patients received.

Worth noting for this clone: Its target is not known.

The patients all showed relapse after autologous stem cell transplantation, while their brentuximab vedotin exposure varied. Study-wide points: By C4D1 there was a significant rise in CD4+ TCR diversity but not in CD8+ TCR diversity. Patients with a complete response exhibited baseline diversity comparable to newly diagnosed patients.

TCRdb's table, derived via immunoSEQ multiplex PCR, lists solely in-frame clones and lacks some. The sample lists under 65,000 clones; roughly nine tenths were seen once. Germline assignment: CDR1 SGHNT and CDR2 YYREEE (reference sequence). There are 14 residues in the CDR3. V was shortened by 0 bases and J by 8 bases, with 9 bases between the two germline ends. This sample comprised peripheral blood mononuclear cells (PBMCs), obtained at baseline. This sequence was found in a human donor with classical Hodgkin lymphoma. The chain has TRBV5-4 and TRBJ1-6, with a possible D match to TRBD1 (5 bases). CDR3 nucleotide sequence: TGTGCCAGCAGCTTGGCGGGGGTCGATTCACCCCTCCACTTT. Its protein is CASSLAGVDSPLHF.